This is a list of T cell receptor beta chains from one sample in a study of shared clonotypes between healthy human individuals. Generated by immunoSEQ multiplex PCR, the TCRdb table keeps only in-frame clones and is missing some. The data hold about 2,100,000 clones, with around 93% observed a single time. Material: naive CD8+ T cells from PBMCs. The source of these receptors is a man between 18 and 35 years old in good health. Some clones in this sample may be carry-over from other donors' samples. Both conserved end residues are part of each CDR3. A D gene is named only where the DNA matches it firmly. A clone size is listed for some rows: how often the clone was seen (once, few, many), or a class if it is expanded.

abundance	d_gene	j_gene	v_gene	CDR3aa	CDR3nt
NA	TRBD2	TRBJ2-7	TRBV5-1	CASSLTGTSGYEQYF	TGCGCCAGCAGCTTGACCGGGACTAGCGGTTACGAGCAGTACTTC
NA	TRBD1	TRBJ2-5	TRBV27	CASSLLTGERGETQYF	TGTGCCAGCAGTTTATTGACAGGGGAACGGGGAGAGACCCAGTACTTC
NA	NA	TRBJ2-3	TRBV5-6	CASSLDSDTQYF	TGTGCCAGCAGCTTGGATTCAGATACGCAGTATTTT
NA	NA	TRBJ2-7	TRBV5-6	CASSLAVRDEQYF	TGTGCCAGCAGCTTGGCAGTCAGGGACGAGCAGTACTTC
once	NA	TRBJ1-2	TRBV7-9	CASSFPQGYGYTF	TGTGCCAGCAGCTTCCCACAGGGCTATGGCTACACCTTC
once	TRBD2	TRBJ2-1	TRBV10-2	CASRDYKGNEQFF	TGCGCCTCCCGGGACTATAAGGGGAATGAGCAGTTCTTC
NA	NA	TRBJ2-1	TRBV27	CASSFAGNWNEQFF	TGTGCCAGCAGTTTCGCCGGGAATTGGAATGAGCAGTTCTTC
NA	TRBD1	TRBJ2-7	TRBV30	CACSGTGPYEQYF	TGTGCCTGCTCCGGGACAGGGCCATACGAGCAGTACTTC
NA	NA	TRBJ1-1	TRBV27	CASSSTGLTRFNTEAFF	TGTGCCAGCAGTTCCACAGGGTTAACCAGGTTTAACACTGAAGCTTTCTTT
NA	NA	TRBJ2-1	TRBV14	CASSLVGAGEGEQFF	TGTGCCAGCAGCCTCGTGGGTGCAGGGGAAGGCGAGCAGTTCTTC
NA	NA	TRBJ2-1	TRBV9	CASSVVGERYNEQFF	TGTGCCAGCAGCGTAGTAGGAGAGCGGTACAATGAGCAGTTCTTC
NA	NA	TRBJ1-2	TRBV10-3	CAISDPERGQGYTF	TGTGCCATCAGTGACCCCGAGCGCGGTCAAGGCTACACCTTC
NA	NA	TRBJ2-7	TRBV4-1	CASSQGPGYEQYF	TGCGCCAGCAGCCAAGGACCGGGATACGAGCAGTACTTC
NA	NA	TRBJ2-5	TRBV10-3	CAITRGGQETQYF	TGTGCCATCACCCGAGGGGGGCAAGAGACCCAGTACTTC
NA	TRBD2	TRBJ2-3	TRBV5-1	CASSPGLAGAPDTQYF	TGCGCCAGCAGCCCTGGACTAGCGGGAGCGCCAGATACGCAGTATTTT
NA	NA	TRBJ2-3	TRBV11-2	CASSSRSGDLGTSTDTQYF	TGTGCCAGCAGCTCAAGATCCGGGGACCTCGGAACTAGCACAGATACGCAGTATTTT
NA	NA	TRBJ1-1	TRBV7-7	CASSLMGRTEAFF	TGTGCCAGCAGCTTAATGGGCCGTACGGAAGCTTTCTTT
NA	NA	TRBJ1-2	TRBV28	CASSLLGFQYGYTF	TGTGCCAGCAGTTTACTGGGGTTCCAATATGGCTACACCTTC
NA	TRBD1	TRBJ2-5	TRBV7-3	CASSTGTAGQETQYF	TGTGCCAGCAGCACCGGGACAGCAGGACAAGAGACCCAGTACTTC
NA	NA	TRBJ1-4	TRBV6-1	CASSTGLDGEKLFF	TGTGCCAGCAGTACAGGCTTAGACGGTGAAAAACTGTTTTTT
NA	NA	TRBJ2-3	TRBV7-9	CASSLGVGNTDTQYF	TGTGCCAGCAGCTTAGGTGTCGGAAACACAGATACGCAGTATTTT
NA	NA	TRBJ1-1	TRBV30	CAWTVGNTEAFF	TGTGCCTGGACGGTGGGGAACACTGAAGCTTTCTTT
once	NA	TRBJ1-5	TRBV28	CASSFETGNQPQHF	TGTGCCAGCAGTTTCGAGACAGGCAATCAGCCCCAGCATTTT
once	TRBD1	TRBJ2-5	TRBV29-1	CSVEDPMVGQGGETQYF	TGCAGCGTTGAAGATCCGATGGTGGGACAGGGTGGGGAGACCCAGTACTTC
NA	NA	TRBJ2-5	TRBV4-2	CASSQEEGLARETQYF	TGTGCCAGCAGCCAAGAAGAGGGGCTAGCAAGGGAGACCCAGTACTTC
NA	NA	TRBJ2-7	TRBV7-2	CASSQPGNSYEQYF	TGTGCCAGCAGCCAACCGGGGAACTCCTACGAGCAGTACTTC
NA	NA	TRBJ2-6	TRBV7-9	CASTYDVTLANVLTF	TGTGCCAGCACCTATGACGTAACCCTTGCCAACGTCCTGACTTTC
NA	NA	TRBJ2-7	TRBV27	CASSLSGQGTYEQYF	TGTGCCAGCAGTTTATCGGGTCAGGGCACCTACGAGCAGTACTTC
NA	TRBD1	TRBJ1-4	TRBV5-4	CASSPDRGGEKLFF	TGTGCCAGCAGCCCGGACAGGGGAGGTGAAAAACTGTTTTTT
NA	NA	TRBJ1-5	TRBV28	CASSYGTAMAQHF	TGTGCCAGCAGCTACGGGACGGCCATGGCCCAGCATTTT
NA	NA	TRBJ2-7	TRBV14	CASSQGYAIDEQYF	TGTGCCAGCAGCCAGGGCTACGCTATCGACGAGCAGTACTTC
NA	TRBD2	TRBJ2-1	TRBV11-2	CASSSRLAGASYNEQFF	TGTGCCAGCAGCTCGAGACTAGCGGGAGCCTCCTACAATGAGCAGTTCTTC
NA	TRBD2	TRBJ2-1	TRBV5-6	CASSDGLAGAYNEQFF	TGTGCCAGCAGCGACGGACTAGCGGGAGCGTACAATGAGCAGTTCTTC
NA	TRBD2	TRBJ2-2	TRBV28	CASSFQRGRERSGELFF	TGTGCCAGCAGTTTCCAACGAGGGAGGGAGAGATCCGGGGAGCTGTTTTTT
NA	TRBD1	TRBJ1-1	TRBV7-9	CASRLQGITEAFF	TGTGCCAGCAGATTACAGGGGATTACTGAAGCTTTCTTT
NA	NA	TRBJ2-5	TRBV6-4	CASSDNSPLTAGPETQYF	TGTGCCAGCAGTGACAATTCGCCCCTCACAGCGGGTCCTGAGACCCAGTACTTC
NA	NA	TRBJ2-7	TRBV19	CASSTLRGSEQYF	TGTGCCAGTAGTACCCTCCGGGGTTCCGAGCAGTACTTC